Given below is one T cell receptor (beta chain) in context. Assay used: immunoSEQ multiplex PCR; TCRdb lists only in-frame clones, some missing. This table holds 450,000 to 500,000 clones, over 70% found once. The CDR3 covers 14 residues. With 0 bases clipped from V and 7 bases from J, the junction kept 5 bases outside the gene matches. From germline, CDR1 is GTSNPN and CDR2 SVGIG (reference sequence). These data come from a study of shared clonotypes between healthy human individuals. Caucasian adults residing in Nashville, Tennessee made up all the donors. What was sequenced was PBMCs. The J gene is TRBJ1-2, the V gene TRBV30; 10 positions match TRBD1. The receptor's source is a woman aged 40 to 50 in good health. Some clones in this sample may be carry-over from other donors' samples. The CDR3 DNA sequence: TGTGCCTGGAGTGTACGACAGGGGGCCAGTGGCTACACCTTC. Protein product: CAWSVRQGASGYTF. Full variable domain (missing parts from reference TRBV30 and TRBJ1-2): SQTIHQWPATLVQPVGSPLSLECTVEGTSNPNLYWYRQAAGRGLQLLFYSVGIGQISSEVPQNLSASRPQDRQFILSSKKLLLSDSGFYLCAWSVRQGASGYTFGSGTRLTVV.